This T cell receptor beta chain was profiled in a study of T cell responses to AZD1222 COVID-19 vaccine. Method: immunoSEQ multiplex PCR; TCRdb's copy keeps in-frame clones and lacks some. This sample carries 90,000 to 95,000 clones, roughly 90% of them seen once, and the ten largest clones take about 19%. The receptor was derived from an adult in good health. Sequenced material: peripheral blood, taken on day 0 of AZD1222 vaccination.

In DNA form, the CDR3 reads TGTGCCAGCAGCAGCCTAGCGGGAGGGCCCTACGAGCAGTACTTC. This translates into CASSSLAGGPYEQYF. The chain joins TRBV9 to TRBJ2-7; TRBD2 aligns across 12 bases. J gave up 2 bases and V 4 bases, and 4 bases lay outside the gene matches. The CDR3 sequence is 15 residues long. Germline-derived CDR1 and CDR2 are SGDLS and YYNGEE.